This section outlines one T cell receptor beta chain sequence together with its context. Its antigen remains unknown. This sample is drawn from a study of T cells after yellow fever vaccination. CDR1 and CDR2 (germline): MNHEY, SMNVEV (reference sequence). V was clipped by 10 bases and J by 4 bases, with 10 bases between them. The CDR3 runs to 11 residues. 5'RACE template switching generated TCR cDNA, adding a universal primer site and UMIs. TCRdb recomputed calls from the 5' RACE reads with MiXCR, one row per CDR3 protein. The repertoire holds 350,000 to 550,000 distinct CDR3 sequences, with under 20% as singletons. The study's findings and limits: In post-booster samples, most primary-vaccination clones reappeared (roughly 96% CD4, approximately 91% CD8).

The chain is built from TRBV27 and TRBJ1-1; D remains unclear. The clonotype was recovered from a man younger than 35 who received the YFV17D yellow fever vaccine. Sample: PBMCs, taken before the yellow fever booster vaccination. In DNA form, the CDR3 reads TGTGCCACATTAAGGGCCACTGAAGCTTTCTTT. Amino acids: CATLRATEAFF.